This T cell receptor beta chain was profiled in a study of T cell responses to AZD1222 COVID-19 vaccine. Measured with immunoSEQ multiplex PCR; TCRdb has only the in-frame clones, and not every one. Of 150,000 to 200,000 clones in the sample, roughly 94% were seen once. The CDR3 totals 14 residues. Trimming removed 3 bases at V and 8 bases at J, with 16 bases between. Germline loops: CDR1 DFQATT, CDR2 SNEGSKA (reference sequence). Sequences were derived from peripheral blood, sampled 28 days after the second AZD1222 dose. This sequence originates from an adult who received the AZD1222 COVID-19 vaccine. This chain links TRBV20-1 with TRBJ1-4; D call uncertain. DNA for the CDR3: TGCAGTGCTAGTTATAGTGGGGTTGGGGAAAAACTGTTTTTT. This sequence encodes CSASYSGVGEKLFF.